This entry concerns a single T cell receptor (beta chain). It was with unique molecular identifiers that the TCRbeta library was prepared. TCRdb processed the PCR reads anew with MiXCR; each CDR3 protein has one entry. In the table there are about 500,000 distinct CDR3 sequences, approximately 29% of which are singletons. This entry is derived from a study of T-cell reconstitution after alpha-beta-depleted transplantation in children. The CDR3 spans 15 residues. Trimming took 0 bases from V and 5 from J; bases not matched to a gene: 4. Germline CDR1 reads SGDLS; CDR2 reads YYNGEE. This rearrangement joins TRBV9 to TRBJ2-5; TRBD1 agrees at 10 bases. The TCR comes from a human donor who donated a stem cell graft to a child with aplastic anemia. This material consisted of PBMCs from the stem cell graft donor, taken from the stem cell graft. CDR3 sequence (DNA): TGTGCCAGCAGCGTAGGGGACAGGGGTTTTGAGACCCAGTACTTC. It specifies CASSVGDRGFETQYF.